The source of this T cell receptor (beta chain) is a study of T cells in Graves' hyperthyroidism and ophthalmopathy. Overall study: Specimen type is peripheral blood, collected at initial diagnosis prior to any treatment.

The investigators amplified TCR beta CDR3 regions from RNA transcripts. The primer set for the first-round RT-PCR of the TCR CDR3 was HTBI. TCRdb used MiXCR to reprocess the multiplex PCR reads, holding one entry per CDR3 protein. Counted here are a few hundred thousand distinct CDR3 sequences, 15% to 19% occurring once; the ten biggest clones make up around 7.3%. The CDR3 sequence is 11 residues long. The germline gives CDR1 DFQATT, CDR2 SNEGSKA (reference sequence). The V call is TRBV20-1, the J call TRBJ2-7; 8 nucleotides match TRBD2. This receptor was taken from a woman aged 30 to 39 with Graves' hyperthyroidism. The source material was blood. In DNA form, the CDR3 reads TGCAAGCCGGGGGGGACCTACGAGCAGTACTTC. It codes for CKPGGTYEQYF.